The 18 T cell receptor beta chains reported below all come from one sample, sequenced in a study of blood T cell repertoires in COVID-19. Profiling relied on immunoSEQ multiplex PCR, and the TCRdb table lists in-frame clones only, not all of them. Of about 360,000 clones listed, around 84% are singletons. Material for sequencing was peripheral blood. Receptors originate from a human donor in a cohort sampled during active COVID-19.

This clone was found a few times. The chain has TRBV19 and TRBJ1-5; D call uncertain. V dropped 1 base and J dropped 3 bases, with 10 bases sitting between them. Germline CDR1 LNHDA, CDR2 SQIVND (reference sequence). The CDR3 has 15 amino acids. This CDR3 is CASSIAPESNQPQHF. Here the CDR3 DNA reads TGTGCCAGTAGTATAGCCCCGGAGTCCAATCAGCCCCAGCATTTT.

This clone showed up just once. This chain links TRBV28 with TRBJ1-1; possible D gene TRBD1, 6 bases. This CDR3 comprises 15 residues. V lost 3 bases and J 4 bases, leaving 15 bases between the germline ends. CDR1 is MDHEN, CDR2 SYDVKM, per germline. The CDR3 spells CASSFRVQGTTEAFF. The CDR3 nucleotides read TGTGCCAGCAGTTTTAGGGTCCAGGGGACCACTGAAGCTTTCTTT. The whole variable domain, filled in from reference TRBV28 and TRBJ1-1, reads DVKVTQSSRYLVKRTGEKVFLECVQDMDHENMFWYRQDPGLGLRLIYFSYDVKMKEKGDIPEGYSVSREKKERFSLILESASTNQTSMYLCASSFRVQGTTEAFFGQGTRLTVV.

This clone has only a few counts. The chain recombines TRBV27 with TRBJ1-1; D is unresolved. V shed 2 bases and J shed 1 base, with 5 bases lying between them. This CDR3 spans 13 amino acids. CDR1 and CDR2 from the germline V gene are MNHEY and SMNVEV (reference sequence). The CDR3 coding sequence is TGTGCCAGCAGTTTAGCCAGGAACACTGAAGCTTTCTTT. It translates to CASSLARNTEAFF.

The gene calls are TRBV10-3 and TRBJ1-5, with 9 bases matching TRBD1. V shed 6 bases and J 6 bases; nucleotides not matched to a gene: 9. CDR1 is ENHRY, CDR2 SYGVKD, per germline. This CDR3 region has 15 residues. CDR3 nucleotides: TGTGCCATCAGCAGATACAGGGGGCCTGGTCAGCCCCAGCATTTT. It codes for CAISRYRGPGQPQHF.

The sample holds a few counts of this clone. V usage is TRBV3-1 (or the pseudogene TRBV3-2) and J usage is TRBJ2-3; 10 bases agree with TRBD2. The CDR3 spans 16 residues. Germline CDR1 and CDR2: LGHDT and YNNKEL (reference sequence). J lost 3 bases, V lost 2 bases, and 5 bases had no gene match. The CDR3 DNA reads TGTGCCAGCAGCCAACTAGCGGGGGAAAAAACAGATACGCAGTATTTT. Amino acid sequence: CASSQLAGEKTDTQYF.

The chain carries TRBV29-1 and TRBJ1-2; 9 bases line up with TRBD1. Germline CDR1 reads SQVTM; CDR2 reads ANQGSEA. The CDR3 length is 14 residues. The trim removed 7 bases at V and 4 bases at J, leaving 10 bases unmatched. The CDR3 loop is CSARGQGNSYGYTF. The CDR3 DNA follows: TGCAGCGCAAGGGGACAGGGAAATAGCTATGGCTACACCTTC.

The chain recombines TRBV5-4 with TRBJ2-5, with D possibly being TRBD1 (6 bases). Germline assignment: CDR1 SGHNT and CDR2 YYREEE (reference sequence). V was cut by 7 bases and J by 1 base, with 17 bases left in between. The CDR3 is 15 residues long. The CDR3 bases are TGTGCCAGCTCGAGGACTGGACAGTCCCAAGAGACCCAGTACTTC. Translating it yields CASSRTGQSQETQYF.

J is TRBJ2-5 and V is TRBV9; 11 bases agree with TRBD2. Germline CDR1 is SGDLS and CDR2 is YYNGEE. The trim removed 4 bases at V and 5 bases at J, leaving 10 bases unmatched. The CDR3 is made up of 16 amino acids. The CDR3 spells CASSPGTSGGGETQYF. The CDR3 DNA sequence: TGTGCCAGCAGCCCAGGGACTAGCGGAGGGGGGGAGACCCAGTACTTC.

The chain employs TRBV7-3 and TRBJ1-2, with D tentatively TRBD1 (6 bases). The CDR3 is 15 residues long. V dropped 1 base and J dropped 5 bases, with 14 bases sitting between them. The V gene's germline CDR1 is SGHTA and CDR2 FQGTGA. CDR3 in amino acids: CASSLRGGGTYGYTF. CDR3 nucleotide sequence: TGTGCCAGCAGCTTAAGGGGAGGGGGTACTTATGGCTACACCTTC.

This clone has just one count. This sequence joins TRBV19 and TRBJ2-5; 9 bases line up with TRBD2. The CDR3 has 15 amino acids. V gave up 2 bases and J gave up 5 bases; unmatched junction bases: 6. Per germline, CDR1 LNHDA and CDR2 SQIVND (reference sequence). Here the CDR3 DNA reads TGTGCCAGTAGTATAATAGCGGGAGTGGGGGAGACCCAGTACTTC. Amino acids: CASSIIAGVGETQYF.

The rearrangement uses TRBV5-1 and TRBJ1-1; 7 bases map to TRBD1. From germline, CDR1 is SGHRS and CDR2 YFSETQ. V was pared by 0 bases and J by 0 bases, with 8 bases of the junction left unmatched. This CDR3 contains 17 residues. The CDR3 protein is CASSLARGDRMNTEAFF. CDR3 DNA: TGCGCCAGCAGCTTGGCCAGGGGGGACCGTATGAACACTGAAGCTTTCTTT.

V and J are TRBV4-2 and TRBJ2-1; D might be TRBD2 (6 bases). CDR3 length equals 17 residues. The germline CDR1 and CDR2 sequences are LGHNA and YNFKEQ. Between the trimmed V and J ends, which lost 3 bases and 5 bases, there was a span of 20 bases. The CDR3 region is CASSQRAGGVTNNEQFF. In nucleotides, the CDR3 is TGTGCCAGCAGCCAGCGCGCCGGGGGAGTAACTAACAATGAGCAGTTCTTC.

This rearrangement joins TRBV18 to TRBJ2-3; no clear D gene. Germline V gives CDR1 KGHSH, CDR2 LQKENI. Trimming removed 2 bases at V and 0 bases at J, with 6 bases between. The CDR3 extends over 14 amino acids. CDR3 residues: CASSPRGSTDTQYF. CDR3 nucleotide sequence: TGTGCCAGCTCACCAAGAGGTAGCACAGATACGCAGTATTTT.

The rearrangement links TRBV4-1 to TRBJ1-2; weak D call: TRBD1 (6 bases). The germline V gene encodes CDR1 MGHRA and CDR2 YSYEKL. Trimming removed 3 bases from V and 6 bases from J, with 11 bases in between. This CDR3 contains 13 residues. The CDR3 sequence: CASSQTGVHGYTF. For the CDR3, the DNA is TGCGCCAGCAGCCAGACAGGAGTTCATGGCTACACCTTC.

V and J are TRBV7-2 and TRBJ2-7; TRBD1 might be the D (5 bases). This CDR3 is built from 14 residues. The V end lost 1 base, the J end lost 3 bases, and 10 bases lay between the germline ends. Germline CDR1 is SGHTA and CDR2 is FQGNSA. CDR3 sequence (DNA): TGTGCCAGCAGCTTAGTCAGGGCGGACTACGAGCAGTACTTC. Translated, it gives CASSLVRADYEQYF.

The table lists this clone with a count of one. This sequence joins TRBV9 and TRBJ2-3; 8 bases map to TRBD1. Trimming cost V 3 bases and J 6 bases; bases outside gene matches: 12. The germline CDR1 and CDR2 sequences are SGDLS and YYNGEE. The CDR3 consists of 16 residues. CDR3 protein: CASSGAAGTGVDTQYF. The CDR3 coding sequence is TGTGCCAGCAGCGGAGCTGCCGGGACAGGAGTCGATACGCAGTATTTT.

The chain recombines TRBV7-2 with TRBJ2-7; 12 nucleotides align to TRBD1. This CDR3 comprises 16 residues. From germline, CDR1 is SGHTA and CDR2 FQGNSA. The ends lost 5 bases at V and 6 bases at J; junction bases unmatched: 11. The CDR3 region has the DNA TGTGCCAGCAGCCTGAATACCGGGACAGGGGGCGCCGAGCAGTACTTC. Translated, it gives CASSLNTGTGGAEQYF.

Comments on this clone: This CDR3 is also generated by other DNA sequences in the sample. V gene TRBV5-1 combines with J gene TRBJ2-5; 9 bases align to TRBD1. V lost 0 bases, J lost 3 bases, and 0 bases stayed unmatched. The CDR3 loop spans 14 amino acids. Germline V gene sequence: CDR1 SGHRS, CDR2 YFSETQ. CDR3 loop: CASSLGQGEETQYF. CDR3 in DNA: TGCGCCAGCAGCTTGGGACAGGGGGAAGAGACCCAGTACTTC.